These 13 T cell receptor beta chains share one sample of origin, sequenced in a study of graft-versus-host responses after intestinal transplantation. Here immunoSEQ multiplex PCR was the method, and the copy in TCRdb shows in-frame clones only, minus some. The sample holds about 110,000 clones, approximately 93% seen once. What these receptors recognize is not known. This specimen consisted of unstimulated CD8+ T cells sorted from spleen or lymph node cells, obtained before transplant. The source is a human donor who was the organ donor for an intestinal transplant.

The chain is built from TRBV4-1 and TRBJ2-7; D possibly corresponds to TRBD2 (5 bases). Germline V gene sequence: CDR1 MGHRA, CDR2 YSYEKL. The V and J ends lost 2 bases and 1 base respectively, with 12 bases between them. CDR3 size: 15 residues. The CDR3 loop is CASSQYPPGSYEQYF. In nucleotides, the CDR3 is TGCGCCAGCAGCCAATACCCCCCGGGGTCCTACGAGCAGTACTTC.

The DNA of the CDR3 is TGTGCCACCAAACCGTGGGGGAGTCAGTATGAAGCTTTCTTT. As protein: CATKPWGSQYEAFF. The chain combines TRBV25-1 with TRBJ1-1; TRBD1 is a possible D gene (5 bases). The V end lost 10 bases, the J end lost 7 bases, and 22 bases lay between the germline ends. CDR3 length equals 14 residues. Per the germline V gene, CDR1 is MGHDK and CDR2 is SYGVNS.

The CDR3 protein is CASSIDEGEETQYF. The CDR3 region has the DNA TGTGCCAGTAGTATAGATGAAGGGGAAGAGACCCAGTACTTC. This rearrangement joins TRBV19 to TRBJ2-5; a weak D match, TRBD1 (5 bases). The germline V gene has CDR1 LNHDA and CDR2 SQIVND (reference sequence). The CDR3 runs 14 residues. With 0 bases removed from V and 3 bases from J, the gap between germline ends came to 8 bases. Combining the CDR3 with reference TRBV19 and TRBJ2-5 gives the whole variable domain DGGITQSPKYLFRKEGQNVTLSCEQNLNHDAMYWYRQDPGQGLRLIYYSQIVNDFQKGDIAEGYSVSREKKESFPLTVTSAQKNPTAFYLCASSIDEGEETQYFGPGTRLLVL.

The J gene is TRBJ1-1, the V gene TRBV21-1. TRBV21-1 is recorded as a pseudogene. The CDR3 sequence is 12 residues long. The CDR3: CASSKGGTEAFF. The CDR3 coding sequence is TGTGCCAGCAGCAAAGGGGGCACTGAAGCTTTCTTT.

The J gene is TRBJ2-1, the V gene TRBV29-1, with 9 bases that match TRBD2. CDR1 and CDR2 (germline): SQVTM, ANQGSEA. The length of the CDR3 is 16 residues. V gave up 3 bases and J gave up 4 bases; unmatched junction bases: 10. DNA of the CDR3: TGCAGCGTTGATTACCTAGCGGGAATAGTATACAATGAGCAGTTCTTC. It encodes CSVDYLAGIVYNEQFF.

The chain couples TRBV7-3 to TRBJ1-2; 10 bases are a match to TRBD1. The trim removed 8 bases at V and 7 bases at J, leaving 13 bases unmatched. The CDR3 has 15 residues. The germline CDR1 and CDR2 sequences are SGHTA and FQGTGA. Here the CDR3 reads CASFRDRGRDVGYTF. DNA of the CDR3: TGTGCCAGCTTTCGGGACAGGGGCCGTGATGTTGGCTACACCTTC.

The chain couples TRBV5-1 to TRBJ2-4; perhaps TRBD1 as D (7 bases). CDR3 length: 17 residues. V gave up 0 bases and J gave up 0 bases, with 13 bases separating them. Germline V CDR1 and CDR2: SGHRS, YFSETQ. CDR3 coding DNA: TGCGCCAGCAGCTTGGCAGGGGGGCTGCTAGCCAAAAACATTCAGTACTTC. As protein: CASSLAGGLLAKNIQYF.

This clone was counted once. The chain employs TRBV27 and TRBJ1-1; D not resolved. V shed 7 bases and J shed 2 bases, with 17 bases lying between them. Germline lookup yields CDR1 MNHEY and CDR2 SMNVEV (reference sequence). The CDR3 has 15 residues. CDR3 region: CASIPHRSLNTEAFF. Written as DNA, the CDR3 is TGTGCCAGCATACCCCACCGCAGCCTAAACACTGAAGCTTTCTTT.

The chain employs TRBV7-4 and TRBJ1-2, with a weak D call TRBD1 (5 bases). The CDR3 runs 13 residues. From germline, CDR1 is SGHVT and CDR2 SQSDAQ. The germline V and J ends were trimmed by 5 bases and 2 bases, with 9 bases remaining between them. This CDR3 is CASSPGLNYGYTF. CDR3 DNA: TGTGCCAGCAGCCCGGGACTGAACTATGGCTACACCTTC.

The chain joins TRBV7-9 to TRBJ2-3; 7 nucleotides line up with TRBD1. The CDR3 is 15 residues long. Germline loops: CDR1 SEHNR, CDR2 FQNEAQ (reference sequence). V gave up 5 bases and J gave up 0 bases; unmatched junction bases: 5. The CDR3 spells CASSQLRGSTDTQYF. Here the CDR3 DNA reads TGTGCCAGCAGCCAACTCAGGGGGAGCACAGATACGCAGTATTTT. Drawing the rest from reference TRBV7-9 and TRBJ2-3, the complete variable domain is DTGVSQNPRHKITKRGQNVTFRCDPISEHNRLYWYRQTLGQGPEFLTYFQNEAQLEKSRLLSDRFSAERPKGSFSTLEIQRTEQGDSAMYLCASSQLRGSTDTQYFGPGTRLTVL.

The V call is TRBV29-1, the J call TRBJ1-2, with unresolved D. The CDR3 spans 11 residues. CDR1 is SQVTM and CDR2 is ANQGSEA in the germline V gene. Trimming took 3 bases from V and 1 from J, leaving 3 bases between them. The CDR3 is CSVDYNYGYTF. Written as DNA, the CDR3 is TGCAGCGTTGACTATAACTATGGCTACACCTTC.

The chain uses TRBV10-2 and TRBJ2-7; D possibly corresponds to TRBD2 (6 bases). The CDR3 consists of 12 residues. Trimming cost V 8 bases and J 4 bases, with 12 bases left between them. CDR1 WSHSY and CDR2 SAAADI come from the germline V gene. The CDR3 reads CASWDSIYEQYF. CDR3 nucleotides: TGCGCCAGCTGGGACTCTATATACGAGCAGTACTTC.

This chain uses TRBV7-9 with TRBJ1-1; D gene unclear. V was pared by 4 bases and J by 1 base, with 10 bases between. CDR1 and CDR2 (germline): SEHNR, FQNEAQ (reference sequence). This CDR3 spans 14 amino acids. The DNA for the CDR3 is TGTGCCAGCAGCTCGAACGTGAAGAACACTGAAGCTTTCTTT. Its translation is CASSSNVKNTEAFF.